The 24 T cell receptor beta chains given below trace back to one sample, sequenced in a study of blood T cell repertoires in COVID-19 (dated by TCRdb to about 2020). The library was produced with the immunoSEQ multiplex PCR assay. TCRdb took this table from immuneACCESS and kept in-frame rearrangements with V and J called. Such tables lack part of the clones; where checked against another copy, unresolved V genes explain under half of the gap, and the rest is unexplained. This sample lists about 81,000 clones; around 80% were detected once. The top ten hold around 6.9% of the sample. The sample consisted of peripheral blood. These TCRs come from a human donor in a cohort sampled during active COVID-19.

This clone was observed a few times. This chain connects TRBV19 to TRBJ1-3; D unresolved. V lost 5 bases and J 7 bases, leaving 15 bases between the germline ends. The CDR3 runs to 14 residues. From germline, CDR1 is LNHDA and CDR2 SQIVND (reference sequence). In nucleotides, the CDR3 is TGTGCCAGTAGTTCTGTGTCTCCCCGGAACACCATATATTTT. It translates to CASSSVSPRNTIYF. Full variable domain (outside the CDR3, taken from reference TRBV19 and TRBJ1-3): DGGITQSPKYLFRKEGQNVTLSCEQNLNHDAMYWYRQDPGQGLRLIYYSQIVNDFQKGDIAEGYSVSREKKESFPLTVTSAQKNPTAFYLCASSSVSPRNTIYFGEGSWLTVV.

V is TRBV7-9 and J is TRBJ2-7, with a weak D call TRBD2 (7 bases). V was cut by 5 bases and J by 4 bases, with 15 bases left in between. The CDR3 is made up of 14 amino acids. Germline V gives CDR1 SEHNR, CDR2 FQNEAQ (reference sequence). As DNA, the CDR3 is TGTGCCAGCAGCCCGAGGGGGGGTAATTACGAGCAGTACTTC. As protein: CASSPRGGNYEQYF.

This rearrangement joins TRBV5-5 to TRBJ2-7, with D possibly matching TRBD2 (5 bases). Germline V lookup: CDR1 SGHKS, CDR2 YYEKEE (reference sequence). V shed 0 bases and J shed 7 bases, with 20 bases lying between them. This CDR3 spans 16 amino acids. The CDR3 is CASSLVNSPKLGEQYF. CDR3 nucleotide sequence: TGTGCCAGCAGCTTGGTTAACAGCCCTAAACTAGGGGAGCAGTACTTC.

This sequence joins TRBV19 and TRBJ1-1; 9 nucleotides agree with TRBD1. The CDR3 extends over 13 amino acids. Germline V CDR1 and CDR2: LNHDA, SQIVND (reference sequence). V lost 6 bases, J lost 3 bases, and 2 bases stayed unmatched. The CDR3 region has the DNA TGTGCCAGTAGGGGGGACAGGGACACTGAAGCTTTCTTT. As protein: CASRGDRDTEAFF.

The genes are TRBV5-1 and TRBJ2-3, with 7 bases fitting TRBD1. Trimming at V came to 4 bases and at J to 2 bases, leaving 4 bases not matched to a gene. This CDR3 comprises 14 residues. The germline CDR1 and CDR2 sequences are SGHRS and YFSETQ. The DNA of the CDR3 is TGCGCCAGCAGCCCGGGACAGACCACAGATACGCAGTATTTT. Translating it yields CASSPGQTTDTQYF.

CDR3: CASSLSGGPYNEQFF. The CDR3 DNA reads TGTGCCAGCAGCTTGAGCGGGGGCCCTTACAATGAGCAGTTCTTC. The J gene is TRBJ2-1, the V gene TRBV7-9; TRBD2 matches 8 bases. This CDR3 comprises 15 residues. Germline V gene data show CDR1 as SEHNR and CDR2 as FQNEAQ (reference sequence). J gave up 4 bases and V 3 bases, and 5 bases lay outside the gene matches.

Comment on this clone: Different DNA sequences within this sample yield the same CDR3. The V call is TRBV6-6, the J call TRBJ2-7, with TRBD1 as a possible D gene (5 bases). Trimming stripped 5 bases from V and 3 bases from J, with 11 bases between. This CDR3 has 13 amino acids. Per the germline V gene, CDR1 is MNHNY and CDR2 is SVGAGI (reference sequence). CDR3 protein: CASSLTGDYEQYF. The CDR3 DNA is TGTGCCAGCAGTCTCACAGGTGACTACGAGCAGTACTTC.

This sequence joins TRBV7-2 and TRBJ2-7; 8 nucleotides agree with TRBD2. The CDR3 loop spans 13 amino acids. Germline CDR1 reads SGHTA; CDR2 reads FQGNSA. With V trimmed by 6 bases and J by 6 bases, 7 bases remained unmatched. The chain's CDR3 is CASRPAGVREQYF. The CDR3 coding sequence is TGTGCCAGCAGACCAGCGGGGGTGCGCGAGCAGTACTTC.

This clone was observed a single time. The CDR3 reads CASSLNRAYEQYF. The CDR3 nucleotides read TGTGCCAGCAGTTTGAACAGAGCCTACGAGCAGTACTTC. This chain connects TRBV12-3 or TRBV12-4 to TRBJ2-7; D is undetermined. CDR3 length: 13 residues. V lost 3 bases, J lost 2 bases, and 8 bases lay in between.

The V call is TRBV7-6, the J call TRBJ1-5; the D is unclear. The CDR3 covers 15 residues. The V and J ends lost 5 bases and 2 bases respectively, with 13 bases between them. Germline CDR1 and CDR2: SGHVS and FNYEAQ. This CDR3 reads CASSQSGNGNQPQHF. For the CDR3, the DNA is TGTGCCAGCAGCCAATCGGGAAACGGCAATCAGCCCCAGCATTTT.

V gene TRBV3-1 (or the pseudogene TRBV3-2) combines with J gene TRBJ1-1; no clear D. The CDR3 is 14 amino acids. In germline, CDR1 is LGHDT, CDR2 YNNKEL (reference sequence). V lost 6 bases and J lost 1, with 12 bases in between. The CDR3 spells CASRAIDTNTEAFF. CDR3 sequence (DNA): TGTGCCAGCAGGGCCATCGACACGAACACTGAAGCTTTCTTT.

The chain recombines TRBV2 with TRBJ1-5; 8 bases are shared with TRBD1. There are 14 residues in the CDR3. J was trimmed by 6 bases and V by 5 bases; bases with no gene match: 6. Germline-derived CDR1 and CDR2 are SNHLY and FYNNEI. CDR3 DNA: TGTGCCAGCAGTCCTGGACAGGGCTCTCAGCCCCAGCATTTT. It yields the protein CASSPGQGSQPQHF.

The chain is built from TRBV4-1 and TRBJ1-1; no clear D. Between the trimmed V and J ends, which lost 1 base and 4 bases, there was a span of 16 bases. This CDR3 is 16 amino acids long. Germline loops: CDR1 MGHRA, CDR2 YSYEKL. The CDR3: CASSQVGRIGSTEAFF. The CDR3 bases are TGCGCCAGCAGCCAAGTAGGACGTATCGGGAGCACTGAAGCTTTCTTT.

The chain uses TRBV19 and TRBJ1-3, with 8 bases fitting TRBD1. The germline CDR1 and CDR2 sequences are LNHDA and SQIVND (reference sequence). The ends lost 5 bases at V and 0 bases at J; junction bases unmatched: 6. This CDR3 spans 16 amino acids. This CDR3 reads CASSPRDRSSGNTIYF. Here the CDR3 DNA reads TGTGCCAGTAGTCCTCGGGACAGGAGCTCTGGAAACACCATATATTTT.

This chain joins TRBV7-3 and TRBJ1-3; 7 nucleotides line up with TRBD1. The trim removed 6 bases at V and 4 bases at J, leaving 9 bases unmatched. Germline V gives CDR1 SGHTA, CDR2 FQGTGA. The CDR3 contains 15 residues. CDR3 in amino acids: CASRLDRAKGNTIYF. DNA of the CDR3: TGTGCCAGCAGACTCGACAGGGCGAAGGGAAACACCATATATTTT.

This clone was seen once. V is TRBV11-3 and J is TRBJ2-1; 9 bases match TRBD1. The CDR3 spans 16 residues. Losses at the gene ends were 5 bases for V and 1 base for J; bases not matched to a gene: 6. Germline CDR1 is SGHNT and CDR2 is YENEEA. The DNA of the CDR3 is TGTGCCAGCAGCAAAGAGGGGACAGGGTCCTACAATGAGCAGTTCTTC. This gives the protein CASSKEGTGSYNEQFF.

This chain connects TRBV6-6 to TRBJ1-5, with D possibly TRBD1 on 6 matching bases. This CDR3 is 11 amino acids long. The V gene lost 4 bases and the J gene lost 13 bases, with 11 bases spanning the gap. Germline lookup yields CDR1 MNHNY and CDR2 SVGAGI (reference sequence). CDR3 sequence (DNA): TGTGCCAGCAGTTCCGACAGGATTCAGCATTTT. Its translation is CASSSDRIQHF.

V and J are TRBV7-9 and TRBJ1-2; 8 positions match TRBD1. With V trimmed by 0 bases and J by 8 bases, 11 bases remained unmatched. Germline V gene data show CDR1 as SEHNR and CDR2 as FQNEAQ (reference sequence). The CDR3 loop spans 16 amino acids. The CDR3 is CASSLAGDRISGGYTF. In nucleotides, the CDR3 is TGTGCCAGCAGCTTAGCCGGGGACAGGATATCCGGGGGCTACACCTTC.

The chain is built from TRBV7-9 and TRBJ1-6, with D maybe TRBD1 (5 bases). This CDR3 has 11 amino acids. Trimming pared 5 bases from V and 12 bases from J, leaving 8 bases between. Germline CDR1 is SEHNR and CDR2 is FQNEAQ (reference sequence). The CDR3 DNA reads TGTGCCAGCAGCGGGGGGGTACCCCTCCACTTT. Protein sequence: CASSGGVPLHF.

The chain recombines TRBV5-1 with TRBJ2-4; D might be TRBD1 (5 bases). From germline, CDR1 is SGHRS and CDR2 YFSETQ. The CDR3 is 16 amino acids. Trimming removed 4 bases at V and 0 bases at J, with 14 bases between. This chain's CDR3 is CASSLTASLAKNIQYF. The DNA for the CDR3 is TGCGCCAGCAGCCTGACAGCATCGCTAGCCAAAAACATTCAGTACTTC.

The chain uses TRBV7-9 and TRBJ2-7, with TRBD1 matching 9 bases. The V gene's germline CDR1 is SEHNR and CDR2 FQNEAQ (reference sequence). The CDR3 totals 18 residues. V dropped 5 bases and J dropped 2; count of bases not matched to a gene: 16. This CDR3 reads CASSLNMGRDRAAYEQYF. Written as DNA, the CDR3 is TGTGCCAGCAGCCTTAATATGGGGAGGGACAGGGCGGCCTACGAGCAGTACTTC.

Turning to this clone: In the same sample, other DNA sequences code for this CDR3. The chain links TRBV12-3 or TRBV12-4 to TRBJ2-7; possibly TRBD1 for D (5 bases). The length of the CDR3 is 11 residues. Trimming cost V 5 bases and J 4 bases, with 6 bases left between them. CDR3 DNA sequence: TGTGCCAGCAGTCCAGGGTACGAGCAGTACTTC. Its translation: CASSPGYEQYF.

This sequence joins TRBV13 and TRBJ1-2, with a weak D call TRBD1 (5 bases). V was trimmed by 4 bases and J by 2 bases, leaving 8 bases between them. Germline CDR1 and CDR2: PRHDT and FYEKMQ (reference sequence). The CDR3 covers 13 residues. The CDR3 region has the DNA TGTGCCAGCAGCTCGCAGGGCAACTATGGCTACACCTTC. This gives the protein CASSSQGNYGYTF.

This clone was counted between two and nine times. The chain's CDR3 is CASSRTGTIEQYF. CDR3 bases: TGCGCCAGCAGCCGGACAGGGACAATAGAGCAGTACTTC. V gene TRBV5-1 combines with J gene TRBJ2-7; 8 bases line up with TRBD1. With V trimmed by 4 bases and J by 7 bases, 7 bases remained unmatched. CDR1 and CDR2 from the germline V gene are SGHRS and YFSETQ. The CDR3 extends over 13 amino acids.